This TCR beta chain emerged from a study of blood T cell repertoires in COVID-19. On the study more broadly: The United States, Italy and Spain provided the acute and convalescent COVID-19 samples. Nucleic acid was either cDNA or gDNA, and it came from T cells, B-cell-depleted T cells, or PBMCs.

Original analysis: Scientists estimated how many nucleated cells there were by amplifying reference gene primers. Generated by immunoSEQ multiplex PCR, the TCRdb table keeps only in-frame clones and is missing some. V and J calls and clone size are copied from that table; D and trimming were computed from the DNA. The sample gives 90,000 to 150,000 clones, approximately 83% of which show up once; approximately 11% is in the top ten. The V gene lost 6 bases and the J gene lost 0 bases, with 8 bases spanning the gap. The germline V gene encodes CDR1 MGHDK and CDR2 SYGVNS. CDR3 length: 13 residues. The chain uses TRBV25-1 and TRBJ1-1; D ambiguous. The receptor comes from an elderly man with acute or convalescent COVID-19. The sequencing sample was made of peripheral blood. CDR3 coding DNA: TGTGCCAGCAGAGCGGTGATGAACACTGAAGCTTTCTTT. It specifies CASRAVMNTEAFF.